The next 12 T cell receptor beta chains were all read from a single sample in a study of blood T cell repertoires in COVID-19 (dated by TCRdb to about 2020). The method behind the library was the immunoSEQ multiplex PCR assay. Imported from immuneACCESS, the table was reduced by TCRdb to in-frame sequences with V and J called. These copies leave out some clones; in studies compared against another copy, an unresolved V gene accounts for under half, and the cause of the remainder is not known. The sample includes about 280,000 clones, with 70% to 90% observed a single time. Under 7% of the sample is taken by the ten largest. Sequenced sample: PBMCs or T cells enriched from blood (not recorded which). These receptors were collected from a woman aged 40 to 50 who had recovered from COVID-19.

The J gene is TRBJ1-5, the V gene TRBV18; D may be TRBD1 (5 bases). Between the trimmed V and J ends, which lost 3 bases and 4 bases, there was a span of 7 bases. The CDR3 runs 13 residues. Germline V lookup: CDR1 KGHSH, CDR2 LQKENI. CDR3 sequence (DNA): TGTGCCAGCTCACCCCCAGGGAATCAGCCCCAGCATTTT. This encodes CASSPPGNQPQHF.

V is TRBV2 and J is TRBJ1-4; possibly TRBD1 for D (5 bases). Germline CDR1 is SNHLY and CDR2 is FYNNEI. The germline V and J ends were trimmed by 7 bases and 0 bases, with 18 bases remaining between them. CDR3 length: 17 residues. This CDR3 is CASTASGQGTTNEKLFF. CDR3 coding DNA: TGTGCCAGCACCGCCTCCGGCCAGGGCACAACTAATGAAAAACTGTTTTTT.

This chain joins TRBV5-1 and TRBJ2-5, with D possibly matching TRBD2 (7 bases). In germline, CDR1 is SGHRS, CDR2 YFSETQ. CDR3 length: 17 residues. Trimming removed 0 bases from V and 2 bases from J, with 17 bases in between. The CDR3 region is CASSLAPSRGGQETQYF. The CDR3 nucleotides read TGCGCCAGCAGCTTGGCCCCTTCGAGGGGGGGGCAAGAGACCCAGTACTTC.

This chain links TRBV27 with TRBJ2-1, with 7 bases matching TRBD1. The CDR3 spans 19 residues. The V gene's germline CDR1 is MNHEY and CDR2 SMNVEV (reference sequence). The trim removed 5 bases at V and 4 bases at J, leaving 20 bases unmatched. CDR3 in DNA: TGTGCCAGCAGTCAACAGGGGCCGGTGGTCGGCGGACTGTACAATGAGCAGTTCTTC. Protein product: CASSQQGPVVGGLYNEQFF.

The chain combines TRBV9 with TRBJ2-7, with 9 nucleotides matching TRBD2. V shed 3 bases, J shed 3 bases, and the junction held 10 bases outside the gene matches. There are 16 residues in the CDR3. Germline V gene data show CDR1 as SGDLS and CDR2 as YYNGEE. The CDR3 spells CASSGGSGSPRYEQYF. DNA for the CDR3: TGTGCCAGCAGCGGGGGTAGCGGGAGTCCCCGCTACGAGCAGTACTTC.

J is TRBJ2-3 and V is TRBV3-1 (or the pseudogene TRBV3-2); no clear D. Trimming stripped 5 bases from V and 2 bases from J, with 5 bases between. This CDR3 spans 12 amino acids. Per the germline V gene, CDR1 is LGHDT and CDR2 is YNNKEL (reference sequence). The CDR3 DNA is TGTGCCAGCAGCTCTACCACAGATACGCAGTATTTT. This sequence encodes CASSSTTDTQYF.

The rearrangement joins TRBV7-2 to TRBJ2-1; D is possibly TRBD2 (7 bases). From germline, CDR1 is SGHTA and CDR2 FQGNSA. The germline V and J ends were trimmed by 5 bases and 3 bases, with 23 bases remaining between them. The CDR3 totals 18 residues. The CDR3: CASSKTGGPARLYNEQFF. DNA of the CDR3: TGTGCCAGCAGCAAGACCGGGGGGCCAGCGCGCCTCTACAATGAGCAGTTCTTC. Together with reference TRBV7-2 and TRBJ2-1, the CDR3 gives the full variable domain: GAGVSQSPSNKVTEKGKDVELRCDPISGHTALYWYRQSLGQGLEFLIYFQGNSAPDKSGLPSDRFSAERTGGSVSTLTIQRTQQEDSAVYLCASSKTGGPARLYNEQFFGPGTRLTVL.

The genes are TRBV7-2 and TRBJ2-5; TRBD2 aligns across 13 bases. The CDR3 spans 17 residues. Per germline, CDR1 SGHTA and CDR2 FQGNSA. V lost 4 bases and J lost 2; bases outside the gene matches: 7. CDR3 amino acids: CASSSDRLAGGQETQYF. CDR3 nucleotide sequence: TGTGCCAGCAGCTCCGATCGACTAGCGGGAGGTCAAGAGACCCAGTACTTC.

The chain joins TRBV28 to TRBJ1-5; D remains unclear. Deletions cut 7 bases from V and 6 bases from J, with 13 bases between. Germline CDR1 reads MDHEN; CDR2 reads SYDVKM. The CDR3 is made up of 13 amino acids. The CDR3 DNA sequence: TGTGCCAGCACTTCCGACGGGGTTCAGCCCCAGCATTTT. It encodes CASTSDGVQPQHF.

This chain links TRBV2 with TRBJ2-3; no definite D call. V lost 7 bases and J lost 5, with 16 bases in between. Germline V gene lookup returns CDR1 SNHLY and CDR2 FYNNEI. The CDR3 has 14 amino acids. CDR3 protein: CASNGPAWVDTQYF. CDR3 bases: TGTGCCAGCAACGGTCCAGCGTGGGTAGATACGCAGTATTTT.

The chain combines TRBV5-1 with TRBJ2-7; 9 positions agree with TRBD1. CDR3 size: 14 residues. Germline V gives CDR1 SGHRS, CDR2 YFSETQ. The junction had 4 bases not matched to a gene; V was cut back by 4 bases and J by 2 bases. This chain's CDR3 is CASSPRDRAYEQYF. For the CDR3, the DNA is TGCGCCAGCAGCCCGAGGGACAGGGCCTACGAGCAGTACTTC.

Of note for this clone: Its ends do not fully match the called genes, so a read error is possible. The chain is built from TRBV7-7 and TRBJ2-2, with D maybe TRBD2 (6 bases). The CDR3 has 14 residues. CDR1 and CDR2 from the germline V gene are SSHAT and FNYEAQ (reference sequence). The CDR3 DNA reads as TGTGCTAGCAGCTTAATCGGGAGTGGTGGGGAGCTGTTTTTT. Amino acid sequence: CASSLIGSGGELFF. Complete variable domain (other parts from reference TRBV7-7 and TRBJ2-2): GAGVSQSPRYKVTKRGQDVTLRCDPISSHATLYWYQQALGQGPEFLTYFNYEAQPDKSGLPSDRFSAERPEGSISTLTIQRTEQRDSAMYRCASSLIGSGGELFFGEGSRLTVL.